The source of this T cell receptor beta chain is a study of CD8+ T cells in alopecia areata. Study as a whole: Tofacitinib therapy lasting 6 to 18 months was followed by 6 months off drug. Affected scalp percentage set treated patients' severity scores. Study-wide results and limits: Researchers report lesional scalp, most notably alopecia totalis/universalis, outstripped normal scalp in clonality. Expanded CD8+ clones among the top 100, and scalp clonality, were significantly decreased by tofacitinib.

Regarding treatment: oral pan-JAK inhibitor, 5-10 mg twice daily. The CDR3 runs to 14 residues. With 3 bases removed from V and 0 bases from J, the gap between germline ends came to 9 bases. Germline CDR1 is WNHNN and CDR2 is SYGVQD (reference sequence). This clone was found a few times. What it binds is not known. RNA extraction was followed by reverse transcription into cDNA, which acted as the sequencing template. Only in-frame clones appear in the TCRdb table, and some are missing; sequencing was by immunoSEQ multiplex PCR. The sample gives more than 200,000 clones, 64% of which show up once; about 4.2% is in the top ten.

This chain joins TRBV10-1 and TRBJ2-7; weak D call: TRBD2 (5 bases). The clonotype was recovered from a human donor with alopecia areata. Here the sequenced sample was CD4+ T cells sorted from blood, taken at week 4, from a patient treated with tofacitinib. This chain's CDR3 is CASSDSGNSYEQYF. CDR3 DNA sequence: TGCGCCAGCAGTGATTCCGGGAACTCCTACGAGCAGTACTTC.